This is a list of T cell receptor beta chains from one sample in a study of blood T cell repertoires in COVID-19. Libraries were prepared by immunoSEQ multiplex PCR; TCRdb keeps only in-frame clonotypes and omits some of them. The table includes under 200,000 clones, around 88% detected once. Input material: PBMCs or T cells enriched from blood (not recorded which). The receptors shown here come from a woman in her forties or fifties in a cohort exposed to, infected with or recovered from COVID-19 (not recorded which). Each CDR3 is given with its conserved first and last residue. The order of the fields is clone size, V gene, D gene, J gene, CDR3 DNA, CDR3 protein. A D gene is named only where the DNA matches it firmly. Not every row has a clone size; where given, it reads once, few, many or a size class.

size: .; V: TRBV5-1; D: .; J: TRBJ2-2; DNA: TGCGCCAGCAGCTTGGCCGGAGTTTCCACCGGGGAGCTGTTTTTT; CDR3: CASSLAGVSTGELFF
size: .; V: TRBV7-8; D: .; J: TRBJ1-5; DNA: TGTGCCAGCAGCTTAGGGGTTACCGGGGATCAGCCCCAGCATTTT; CDR3: CASSLGVTGDQPQHF
size: .; V: TRBV19; D: .; J: TRBJ1-1; DNA: TGTGCCAGTAGTACCAGGACAGTAACTGAAGCTTTCTTT; CDR3: CASSTRTVTEAFF
size: .; V: TRBV2; D: TRBD2; J: TRBJ2-2; DNA: TGTGCCAGCACCCGAATAGCGGCTAGCGGGAGCCGGTACACCGGGGAGCTGTTTTTT; CDR3: CASTRIAASGSRYTGELFF
size: .; V: TRBV12-3/TRBV12-4; D: .; J: TRBJ2-3; DNA: TGTGCCAGCAGTTTACGGTCAGATACGCAGTATTTT; CDR3: CASSLRSDTQYF
size: once; V: TRBV6-5; D: .; J: TRBJ2-2; DNA: TGTGCCAGCGGGTTGCAAGCGGTGAACACCGGGGAGCTGTTTTTT; CDR3: CASGLQAVNTGELFF
size: .; V: TRBV11-2; D: TRBD2; J: TRBJ2-7; DNA: TGTGCCAGCAGCTTAGGACTAGCGGGAGGCCCCCTGATGATCGAGCAGTACTTC; CDR3: CASSLGLAGGPLMIEQYF
size: once; V: TRBV7-8; D: .; J: TRBJ2-7; DNA: TGTGCCAGCAGCTTAGCGGCAGGCGTACGATACTCCTACGAGCAGTACTTC; CDR3: CASSLAAGVRYSYEQYF
size: .; V: TRBV28; D: .; J: TRBJ1-4; DNA: TGTGCCACCTATCCATTCACGGGGGCAACTAATGAAAAACTGTTTTTT; CDR3: CATYPFTGATNEKLFF
size: .; V: TRBV18; D: .; J: TRBJ2-1; DNA: TGTGCCAGCTCACTATACAATGAGCAGTTCTTC; CDR3: CASSLYNEQFF